This T cell receptor beta chain was recovered during a study of blood T cells in healthy people across ages. Across the whole study: In model experiments, template switching was able to capture about one barcoded beta molecule for every two T cells that were present. General study results and limits: Possibly, changes in expanded clonotypes were confounded because donor CMV status was unknown.

Each individual donor underwent a draw of ten milliliters of peripheral blood. This CDR3 is built from 14 residues. The germline CDR1 and CDR2 sequences are MNHEY and SVGAGI. Next came a second PCR, run for about 7 to 12 cycles, which used a sample-barcoded 5' primer along with a J-beta primer mix. MiXCR was run by TCRdb on the 5' RACE reads, yielding one entry per CDR3 protein. Of more than 1,400,000 distinct CDR3 sequences listed, approximately 38% are singletons. As regards this clonotype: The antigen is unknown. A much larger clone sits a single nucleotide away, making a read error possible.

The TCR comes from a woman aged 18-29 years in good health. J is TRBJ1-6 and V is TRBV6-5; TRBD1 matches 8 bases. Source material: blood. The CDR3, as DNA: TGTACCAGCAGTTTTGACAGGGGATATTCACCCCTCCACTTT. Translated: CTSSFDRGYSPLHF.